This T cell receptor beta chain was identified during a study of vaccination and CD4 T cells after COVID-19. Study-wide background: Comprising six males and four females, the convalescent participants counted two Hispanic individuals among them. Findings and caveats of the study: For convalescent patients, a median around 90% of reactive clones surfaced exclusively after vaccination.

The V gene's germline CDR1 is GTSNPN and CDR2 SVGIG (reference sequence). Trimming cost V 0 bases and J 6 bases; bases outside gene matches: 6. The CDR3 is 15 amino acids. Treatment here: roughly 10-day PBMC culture with coronavirus spike peptide pools or control peptides (ViraFEST assay). This clonotype was seen a handful of times. The target antigen is unknown. An Oncomine TCR Beta short-read assay was used to sequence the DNA from cultured CD4+ T cells. TCRdb re-called the PCR reads with MiXCR, one entry per CDR3 protein. The sample has some 20,000 distinct CDR3 sequences; approximately 26% are singletons.

V usage is TRBV30 and J usage is TRBJ2-3; 10 positions agree with TRBD1. The sequencing sample was made of cultured CD4+ T cells from blood. The receptor comes from a human donor with COVID-19. CDR3 sequence: CAWSVRTGGSDTQYF. CDR3 DNA: TGTGCCTGGAGTGTACGGACAGGGGGTTCCGATACGCAGTATTTT.